The clone carrying this TCR beta chain has at least ten counts. Its target is not known. These data come from a study of post-analysis software for immune sequencing data. Study-level findings and limits: A significant reduction in normalized Chao1 diversity was observed in multiple sclerosis patients versus controls. Patients showed TRBV5-6, TRBV5-1 and TRBV20-1 among five TRBV segments more frequent than in controls.

Unique molecular identifiers featured in each of the TCR beta cDNA libraries. Yield was around 500,000 cDNA molecules from 1 to 10 million T cells. One entry per CDR3 protein, called by TCRdb with MiXCR from the PCR reads. The data contain about 260,000 distinct CDR3 sequences, 30% to 45% of them singletons. The length of the CDR3 is 17 residues. V was clipped by 7 bases and J by 0 bases; unmatched bases: 8. The germline CDR1 and CDR2 sequences are MDHEN and SYDVKM. This sequence was found in a girl aged 10 to 17 with multiple sclerosis. The rearrangement joins TRBV28 to TRBJ2-6, with 8 bases matching TRBD1. The sample consisted of blood. The CDR3 loop reads CASTPGTGLSGANVLTF. CDR3 bases: TGTGCCAGCACCCCAGGGACAGGACTCTCTGGGGCCAACGTCCTGACTTTC.